Below, 6 T cell receptor beta chains from the same sample are listed, as sequenced in a study of blood T cell repertoires in COVID-19. The assay was immunoSEQ multiplex PCR, and TCRdb's table has in-frame clones only and misses some. The sample lists about 170,000 clones, about 87% seen once, with 3.7% in the top ten. Material: peripheral blood. These TCRs come from a man between 18 and 35 years old with active or convalescent COVID-19.

This chain uses TRBV6-1 with TRBJ1-5; a possible D gene is TRBD1 (6 bases). Looked up from germline, CDR1 is MNHNS and CDR2 is SASEGT. The V and J ends lost 4 bases and 7 bases respectively, with 20 bases between them. The CDR3 spans 16 residues. CDR3 protein: CASSAPTNRVGQPQHF. CDR3 DNA: TGTGCCAGCAGTGCTCCCACCAACAGGGTCGGGCAGCCCCAGCATTTT.

V gene TRBV18 combines with J gene TRBJ2-7, with unresolved D. Germline values: CDR1 KGHSH, CDR2 LQKENI. Between the trimmed V and J ends, which lost 2 bases and 0 bases, there was a span of 5 bases. This CDR3 comprises 13 residues. CDR3 DNA sequence: TGTGCCAGCTCACCAGGCACCTCCTACGAGCAGTACTTC. Translation gives CASSPGTSYEQYF. The full variable domain, rest sourced from reference TRBV18 and TRBJ2-7, is NAGVMQNPRHLVRRRGQEARLRCSPMKGHSHVYWYRQLPEEGLKFMVYLQKENIIDESGMPKERFSAEFPKEGPSILRIQQVVRGDSAAYFCASSPGTSYEQYFGPGTRLTVT.

The chain combines TRBV5-4 with TRBJ2-1; 11 bases are a match to TRBD2. Germline CDR1 SGHNT, CDR2 YYREEE (reference sequence). Losses at the gene ends were 3 bases for V and 15 bases for J; bases not matched to a gene: 11. The CDR3 is made up of 14 amino acids. The CDR3 bases are TGTGCCAGCAGCTCCGGGACTAGCGGAGAACGCCTGTTCTTC. Protein sequence: CASSSGTSGERLFF.

This chain uses TRBV19 with TRBJ1-4, with D maybe TRBD1 (6 bases). The V and J ends lost 3 bases and 7 bases respectively, with 15 bases between them. This CDR3 is built from 15 residues. Germline V gene data show CDR1 as LNHDA and CDR2 as SQIVND (reference sequence). The CDR3 reads CASSMFLQGSEKLFF. The CDR3 nucleotides are TGTGCCAGTAGTATGTTCTTGCAGGGGAGTGAAAAACTGTTTTTT.

This sequence joins TRBV11-2 and TRBJ2-1, with D perhaps TRBD1 (5 bases). This CDR3 has 12 residues. Per germline, CDR1 SGHAT and CDR2 FQNNGV. V shed 1 base and J shed 10 bases, with 8 bases lying between them. CDR3 in amino acids: CASSLVWGEQFF. Written as DNA, the CDR3 is TGTGCCAGCAGCTTAGTTTGGGGCGAGCAGTTCTTC. The full variable domain, rest sourced from reference TRBV11-2 and TRBJ2-1, is EAGVAQSPRYKIIEKRQSVAFWCNPISGHATLYWYQQILGQGPKLLIQFQNNGVVDDSQLPKDRFSAERLKGVDSTLKIQPAKLEDSAVYLCASSLVWGEQFFGPGTRLTVL.

The chain recombines TRBV11-2 with TRBJ2-3; TRBD2 is a possible D gene (7 bases). Between the trimmed V and J ends, which lost 6 bases and 2 bases, there was a span of 15 bases. The germline gives CDR1 SGHAT, CDR2 FQNNGV. CDR3 size: 15 residues. The CDR3 is CASRPAGALTDTQYF. The CDR3 coding sequence is TGTGCCAGCAGGCCGGCGGGGGCCCTCACAGATACGCAGTATTTT.